Detailed here is one TCR beta chain. No antigen is known for it. The data originate from a study of cytomegalovirus exposure and HLA in healthy donors. Study in general: Most donors, more than 80% of a few hundred genotyped, fell in the Caucasian-associated ancestry cluster. Study-wide findings and caveats: For most subjects, TCR beta sequences were reported to predict HLA-A and HLA-B alleles with accuracy. When analyzed later, a missense DCLRE1C variant was found to be linked to TCR beta V- and J-gene trimming.

Germline loops: CDR1 SGHTA, CDR2 FQGNSA. V was clipped by 1 base and J by 0 bases, with 10 bases between them. The CDR3 runs to 16 residues. Amplification used 60 Vbeta primers and 13 Jbeta primers. Clones were read by immunoSEQ multiplex PCR, and TCRdb kept only the in-frame ones, dropping some. The data hold some 200,000 clones, with 79% observed a single time. This TCR came from a man in his forties or fifties in good health and CMV-seronegative. Material for sequencing was PBMCs. The V and J genes are TRBV7-2 and TRBJ1-5; the D gene is possibly TRBD1 (5 bases). CDR3 nucleotides: TGTGCCAGCAGCTTAGTCGGACACTATAGCAATCAGCCCCAGCATTTT. This codes for CASSLVGHYSNQPQHF. Complete variable domain (other parts from reference TRBV7-2 and TRBJ1-5): GAGVSQSPSNKVTEKGKDVELRCDPISGHTALYWYRQSLGQGLEFLIYFQGNSAPDKSGLPSDRFSAERTGGSVSTLTIQRTQQEDSAVYLCASSLVGHYSNQPQHFGDGTRLSIL.